The clone carrying this TCR beta chain was observed a few times. Its cognate antigen is unknown. The data were taken from a study of T-cell memory formation after mild COVID-19. Regarding the study as a whole: Largely, contracting CD4+ clones fell within CM and EM, and contracting CD8+ clones within EMRA.

Each CDR3 protein gets one entry after TCRdb re-called the 5' RACE reads with MiXCR. The sample gives around 430,000 distinct CDR3 sequences, around a sixth of which show up once; roughly 21% is in the top ten. With V trimmed by 5 bases and J by 4 bases, 5 bases remained unmatched. Germline V CDR1 and CDR2: SGHTA, FQGTGA. The CDR3 is 15 residues long. The receptor comes from a man in his late teens or twenties who had mild COVID-19 (a few samples of this study predate the infection). Cell type and time point are not known. The chain recombines TRBV7-3 with TRBJ2-3, with 11 nucleotides matching TRBD2. Sequencing was done on a sample of PBMCs or a T cell subset sorted from them (not recorded which). CDR3 in DNA: TGTGCCAGCAGCACGACTAGCGGGGACGCAGATACGCAGTATTTT. Protein sequence: CASSTTSGDADTQYF.